This T cell receptor beta chain was documented in a study of shared clonotypes between healthy human individuals. TCRdb's table, derived via immunoSEQ multiplex PCR, lists solely in-frame clones and lacks some. The table lists about 1.9 million clones, around 95% of them singletons, with around 1.8% in the top ten. Naive CD8 cells comprised CD45RO-negative, CCR7-positively selected cells, excluding terminally differentiated effector memory CD45RA+ cells. The V end was cut by 3 bases, the J end by 6 bases, with 12 bases between. The CDR3 consists of 14 residues. Germline CDR1 reads MDHEN; CDR2 reads SYDVKM. In this sample, this clone turned up once.

Sequenced material: naive CD8+ T cells from PBMCs. V is TRBV28 and J is TRBJ1-5; D call uncertain. The receptor was isolated from a man younger than 35 in good health. Some clones in this sample may be carry-over from other donors' samples. CDR3: CASSFSWGGQPQHF. DNA for the CDR3: TGTGCCAGCAGTTTTTCGTGGGGTGGTCAGCCCCAGCATTTT.